This TCR beta chain was captured by sequencing in a study of blood T cell repertoires in COVID-19. Study overall: COVID-19 samples from acute and convalescent phases originated in the United States, Italy and Spain.

This CDR3 has 12 residues. V dropped 4 bases and J dropped 5 bases, with 7 bases sitting between them. CDR1 and CDR2 (germline): LGHDT, YNNKEL (reference sequence). Seattle researchers signed up patients amid active infection and tracked them longitudinally. TCRdb's copy holds only in-frame clones and misses some; the assay was immunoSEQ multiplex PCR. The sample gives some 100,000 clones, around 90% of which show up once; 2.1% is in the top ten. The clonotype comes from a man aged 50 or older with COVID-19, enrolled during active disease. The sample comprised peripheral blood. The gene calls are TRBV3-1 (or the pseudogene TRBV3-2) and TRBJ2-3; perhaps TRBD1 as D (6 bases). The CDR3 nucleotides read TGTGCCAGCAGCCGAGGGGGAGATACGCAGTATTTT. It specifies CASSRGGDTQYF.